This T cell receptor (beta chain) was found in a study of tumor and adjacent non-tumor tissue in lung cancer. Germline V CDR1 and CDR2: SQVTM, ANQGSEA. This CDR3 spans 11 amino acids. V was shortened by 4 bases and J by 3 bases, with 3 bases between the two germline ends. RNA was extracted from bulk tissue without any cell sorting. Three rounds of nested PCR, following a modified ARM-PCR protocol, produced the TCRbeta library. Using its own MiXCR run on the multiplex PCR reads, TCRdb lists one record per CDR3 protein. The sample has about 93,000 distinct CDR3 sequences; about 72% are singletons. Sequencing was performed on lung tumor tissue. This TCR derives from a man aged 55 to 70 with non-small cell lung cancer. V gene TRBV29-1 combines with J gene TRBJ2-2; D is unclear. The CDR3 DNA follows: TGCAGCGTTGCGGACACCGGGGAGCTGTTTTTT. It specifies CSVADTGELFF.